This T cell receptor (beta chain) derives from a study of blood T cell repertoires in COVID-19. Study information: COVID-19 samples collected from the United States, Italy and Spain covered acute and convalescent phases. Sample material is recorded as cDNA or gDNA derived from T cells, B-cell-depleted T cells, or PBMCs.

This clone came up a few times. Trimming stripped 5 bases from V and 0 bases from J, with 8 bases between. CDR1 and CDR2 from the germline V gene are MDHEN and SYDVKM. This CDR3 contains 13 residues. Per the original data handling: Cell counts per sample came from amplifying reference gene primers. The repertoire was sequenced with immunoSEQ multiplex PCR; TCRdb's copy has only in-frame clones and lacks some. Clone size and V and J calls were adopted from that table, with D and trimming inferred from the DNA. Of fewer than 250,000 clones listed, roughly 85% are singletons. Sequenced: peripheral blood. The chain combines TRBV28 with TRBJ2-7; D is possibly TRBD1 (5 bases). The origin of this receptor is a woman aged 70 to 79 with active or convalescent COVID-19. The CDR3 protein is CASSKDNSYEQYF. The CDR3 DNA sequence: TGTGCCAGCAGTAAGGACAACTCCTACGAGCAGTACTTC.